Below are 22 T cell receptor beta chains sequenced from a single sample in a study of OX40 agonist ivuxolimab in advanced cancers. The protocol was immunoSEQ multiplex PCR, while the TCRdb copy is restricted to in-frame clones and leaves out a portion. The table has roughly 19,000 clones, 65% to 85% seen once. This specimen was CD4+ or CD8+ T cells sorted from blood, taken in a trial of the OX40 agonist ivuxolimab. Source of these receptors: an adult with an advanced solid tumor such as melanoma, head and neck, liver or kidney cancer.

V usage is TRBV4-1 and J usage is TRBJ2-1, with D perhaps TRBD1 (8 bases). The CDR3 has 18 amino acids. The germline V and J ends were trimmed by 2 bases and 6 bases, with 23 bases remaining between them. The germline V gene has CDR1 MGHRA and CDR2 YSYEKL. The CDR3 protein is CASSQWPRGNRGGNEQFF. The CDR3 DNA reads as TGCGCCAGCAGCCAATGGCCCAGGGGTAACAGGGGGGGCAATGAGCAGTTCTTC.

This chain uses TRBV6-6 with TRBJ1-6; D remains unclear. Germline V gives CDR1 MNHNY, CDR2 SVGAGI (reference sequence). This CDR3 has 14 amino acids. V was clipped by 3 bases and J by 8 bases, with 11 bases between them. The CDR3, as DNA: TGTGCCAGCAGTTATCGGGCAGGAGATTCACCCCTCCACTTT. Protein product: CASSYRAGDSPLHF.

The V gene is TRBV18, the J gene TRBJ1-1; D might be TRBD1 (5 bases). Germline CDR1 reads KGHSH; CDR2 reads LQKENI. The CDR3 runs to 14 residues. Trimming took 3 bases from V and 4 from J, leaving 12 bases between them. Here the CDR3 reads CASSPGEMGTEAFF. The CDR3 DNA sequence: TGTGCCAGCTCACCGGGGGAGATGGGCACTGAAGCTTTCTTT.

The CDR3 loop reads CAWSEGNNQPQHF. In DNA form, the CDR3 reads TGTGCCTGGAGTGAAGGCAACAATCAGCCCCAGCATTTT. This chain links TRBV30 with TRBJ1-5; D call uncertain. This CDR3 is 13 amino acids long. V shed 1 base and J shed 3 bases, with 7 bases lying between them. Germline V gives CDR1 GTSNPN, CDR2 SVGIG (reference sequence).

This chain links TRBV19 with TRBJ2-1; no clear D. V shed 3 bases and J shed 5 bases, with 5 bases lying between them. This CDR3 has 12 amino acids. The germline V gene has CDR1 LNHDA and CDR2 SQIVND (reference sequence). The CDR3 spells CASSMRNNEQFF. In DNA, the CDR3 is TGTGCCAGTAGTATGAGAAACAATGAGCAGTTCTTC.

The chain employs TRBV5-4 and TRBJ2-7; 9 nucleotides line up with TRBD2. Germline V gene data show CDR1 as SGHNT and CDR2 as YYREEE (reference sequence). With 6 bases clipped from V and 5 bases from J, the junction kept 12 bases outside the gene matches. The CDR3 loop spans 15 amino acids. The CDR3 DNA is TGTGCCAGCACCCTAACCGGGACTAGCCGCGACGAGCAGTACTTC. Amino acid sequence: CASTLTGTSRDEQYF.

The chain employs TRBV5-1 and TRBJ1-2, with TRBD1 identical over 11 bases. The CDR3 extends over 16 amino acids. Per the germline V gene, CDR1 is SGHRS and CDR2 is YFSETQ. The trim removed 2 bases at V and 7 bases at J, leaving 10 bases unmatched. The CDR3 protein is CASSFGRGQGVGGYTF. CDR3 in DNA: TGCGCCAGCAGCTTCGGCCGGGGACAGGGGGTTGGTGGCTACACCTTC.

This clone was seen just once. J is TRBJ2-1 and V is TRBV19; 9 bases agree with TRBD2. The junction had 8 bases not matched to a gene; V was cut back by 11 bases and J by 3 bases. Per germline, CDR1 LNHDA and CDR2 SQIVND (reference sequence). CDR3 size: 14 residues. CDR3 in amino acids: CASRSSGSYNEQFF. The CDR3 coding sequence is TGTGCCTCCCGAAGTAGCGGGAGCTACAATGAGCAGTTCTTC.

The chain is built from TRBV5-1 and TRBJ1-1, with 7 bases matching TRBD1. Trimming took 8 bases from V and 1 from J; bases not matched to a gene: 5. This CDR3 is 13 amino acids long. Germline lookup yields CDR1 SGHRS and CDR2 YFSETQ. CDR3 DNA: TGCGCCAGTTCGGGACAGAGGAACACTGAAGCTTTCTTT. Translation: CASSGQRNTEAFF.

The V call is TRBV6-7, the J call TRBJ2-7; the D is unclear. TRBV6-7 is an ORF; its function is uncertain. V dropped 0 bases and J dropped 0 bases, with 3 bases sitting between them. The CDR3 runs 13 residues. CDR3: CASSYSTSYEQYF. As DNA, the CDR3 is TGTGCCAGCAGTTACTCGACCTCCTACGAGCAGTACTTC.

This clone was recorded once. The chain combines TRBV6-5 with TRBJ1-1, with TRBD1 matching over 7 bases. The CDR3 length is 14 residues. Germline-derived CDR1 and CDR2 are MNHEY and SVGAGI. The V segment lost 4 bases and the J segment 4 bases; nucleotides outside the gene matches: 6. DNA for the CDR3: TGTGCCAGCAGTTCAAAGGGGGCGCCCACTGAAGCTTTCTTT. Encoded protein: CASSSKGAPTEAFF.

This rearrangement joins TRBV5-1 to TRBJ2-5, with a weak D call TRBD1 (6 bases). This CDR3 region has 15 residues. V was shortened by 3 bases and J by 4 bases, with 16 bases between the two germline ends. Looked up from germline, CDR1 is SGHRS and CDR2 is YFSETQ. The CDR3 DNA reads as TGCGCCAGCAGCTATACAGGGCTTGGGGTAGAGACCCAGTACTTC. Protein sequence: CASSYTGLGVETQYF.

The chain recombines TRBV7-9 with TRBJ2-5, with 13 bases fitting TRBD2. The germline gives CDR1 SEHNR, CDR2 FQNEAQ (reference sequence). The CDR3 runs 14 residues. V lost 5 bases, J lost 4 bases, and 1 base stayed unmatched. Here the CDR3 DNA reads TGTGCCAGCAGCCGGACTAGCGGGGGAGAGACCCAGTACTTC. As protein: CASSRTSGGETQYF.

The chain joins TRBV11-2 to TRBJ2-1; maybe TRBD2 (5 bases). Germline V gene lookup returns CDR1 SGHAT and CDR2 FQNNGV. This CDR3 is 17 amino acids long. V was trimmed by 5 bases and J by 0 bases, leaving 17 bases between them. CDR3 region: CASSPLGGASSYNEQFF. In DNA, the CDR3 is TGTGCCAGCAGCCCTTTAGGAGGCGCCAGCTCCTACAATGAGCAGTTCTTC.

The chain couples TRBV28 to TRBJ1-1; D gene uncertain. The CDR3 loop spans 11 amino acids. CDR1 is MDHEN, CDR2 SYDVKM, per germline. V was trimmed by 4 bases and J by 7 bases, leaving 7 bases between them. CDR3 DNA sequence: TGTGCCAGCAGTTCGCGGGTTGAAGCTTTCTTT. This encodes CASSSRVEAFF.

This rearrangement joins TRBV9 to TRBJ2-3; TRBD2 aligns across 13 bases. The J segment lost 1 base and the V segment lost 10 bases, leaving 9 bases of the junction unmatched. Germline V gene lookup returns CDR1 SGDLS and CDR2 YYNGEE. This CDR3 is built from 16 residues. The CDR3 spells CASGTSGIGGTDTQYF. In DNA form, the CDR3 reads TGTGCCTCGGGGACTAGCGGGATAGGAGGCACAGATACGCAGTATTTT.

The genes are TRBV7-2 and TRBJ1-3; D is uncertain. Germline V gives CDR1 SGHTA, CDR2 FQGNSA. Trimming left V 1 base short and J 0 bases short, with 4 bases between. This CDR3 is 14 amino acids long. This CDR3 is CASSLGSSGNTIYF. The CDR3 DNA is TGTGCCAGCAGCTTAGGGAGCTCTGGAAACACCATATATTTT.

V gene TRBV19 combines with J gene TRBJ1-4; 7 bases are shared with TRBD1. Germline V gene sequence: CDR1 LNHDA, CDR2 SQIVND (reference sequence). The CDR3 contains 15 residues. J lost 1 base, V lost 5 bases, and 4 bases had no gene match. The CDR3 nucleotides are TGTGCCAGTAGTGAGGACAGGATAACTAATGAAAAACTGTTTTTT. It encodes CASSEDRITNEKLFF.

The chain has TRBV5-1 and TRBJ1-1; weak D call: TRBD1 (6 bases). The V gene's germline CDR1 is SGHRS and CDR2 YFSETQ. V was shortened by 4 bases and J by 2 bases, with 15 bases between the two germline ends. The CDR3 covers 15 residues. The CDR3 spells CASSPTSGANTEAFF. The CDR3 nucleotides are TGCGCCAGCAGCCCTACCTCAGGGGCCAACACTGAAGCTTTCTTT.

This clone is medium-sized by share. The chain couples TRBV27 to TRBJ2-7, with a tentative D call TRBD2 (5 bases). Germline V CDR1 and CDR2: MNHEY, SMNVEV (reference sequence). The CDR3 consists of 13 residues. Trimming took off 5 bases at V and 4 bases at J, with 12 bases between the two ends. The CDR3 DNA reads TGTGCCAGCAGTCTAACTAGGCGTTACGAGCAGTACTTC. This sequence encodes CASSLTRRYEQYF.

The chain employs TRBV7-8 and TRBJ2-3, with TRBD2 matching over 7 bases. V trimming: 1 base; J trimming: 6 bases; junction bases outside the gene matches: 4. Germline CDR1 is SGHVS and CDR2 is FQNEAQ. The length of the CDR3 is 14 residues. CDR3: CASSLGGSLDTQYF. The CDR3 DNA reads as TGTGCCAGCAGCTTAGGCGGGAGTCTGGATACGCAGTATTTT.

V usage is TRBV10-1 and J usage is TRBJ2-7; no reliable D call. Germline CDR1 is WNHNN and CDR2 is SYGVQD (reference sequence). The V end lost 2 bases, the J end lost 4 bases, and 18 bases lay between the germline ends. The CDR3 spans 16 residues. The CDR3 DNA is TGCGCCAGCAGTGAGACGGTCCCGGGCGTTCAGTACGAGCAGTACTTC. As protein: CASSETVPGVQYEQYF.